A selection of T cell receptor beta chains follows, all from one sample in a study of spatial heterogeneity in lung cancer. TCRdb processed the 5' RACE reads anew with MiXCR; each CDR3 protein has one entry. The sample yields approximately 40,000 distinct CDR3 sequences, roughly 13% seen once. The sequences come from PBMCs, collected at surgery. Every receptor here comes from a male donor with early-stage non-small cell lung cancer. Each CDR3 is given with its conserved first and last residue. The order of the fields is V gene, J gene, D gene, clone size, CDR3 protein, CDR3 DNA. D genes are given only for firm matches. A row's size may be missing; if present it is once, few, many or a size class.

>TRBV3-1|TRBJ1-1|NA|NA
CASSQGNRQNTEAFF
TGTGCCAGCAGCCAAGGAAACAGACAGAACACTGAAGCTTTCTTT
>TRBV20-1|TRBJ1-1|NA|NA
CSARELKGGRNTEAFF
TGCAGTGCTAGAGAGTTAAAGGGGGGCAGGAACACTGAAGCTTTCTTT
>TRBV7-9|TRBJ2-5|NA|NA
CASSSYGVETQYF
TGTGCCAGCAGCTCCTACGGTGTAGAGACCCAGTACTTC
>TRBV7-2|TRBJ2-1|TRBD1|NA
CASSLVTGSCNEQFF
TGTGCCAGCAGCTTAGTGACAGGGTCCTGCAATGAGCAGTTCTTC
>TRBV5-1|TRBJ2-1|NA|NA
CASSPTPGSHNEQFF
TGCGCCAGCAGCCCCACCCCGGGAAGTCACAATGAGCAGTTCTTC
>TRBV4-2|TRBJ2-5|NA|many
CASSQRGALGGPLETQYF
TGTGCCAGCAGCCAAAGGGGGGCCTTAGGAGGGCCGTTGGAGACCCAGTACTTC
>TRBV24-1|TRBJ2-1|NA|few
CATSDLQTSASNYNEQFF
TGTGCCACCAGTGATTTGCAAACATCAGCAAGTAATTACAATGAGCAGTTCTTC
>TRBV6-6|TRBJ1-5|NA|NA
CASSLDQPQHF
TGTGCCAGCAGTCTCGATCAGCCCCAGCATTTT
>TRBV20-1|TRBJ1-1|NA|NA
CSARWTMNTEAFF
TGCAGTGCTAGGTGGACCATGAACACTGAAGCTTTCTTT
>TRBV5-6|TRBJ2-7|TRBD1|few
CASSPTGEYEQYF
TGTGCCAGCAGTCCGACAGGGGAATACGAGCAGTACTTC
>TRBV7-9|TRBJ2-7|NA|many
CASSDPGADEQYF
TGTGCCAGCAGCGATCCGGGGGCTGACGAGCAGTACTTC
>TRBV12-3/TRBV12-4|TRBJ1-5|TRBD1|few
CASRGRQGYQPQHF
TGTGCCAGCAGGGGCCGACAGGGGTATCAGCCCCAGCATTTT
>TRBV9|TRBJ1-3|NA|NA
CASSEGYSGNTIYF
TGTGCCAGCAGCGAGGGGTACTCTGGAAACACCATATATTTT
>TRBV28|TRBJ1-1|NA|many
CASSLRTTEAFF
TGTGCCAGCAGTTTACGGACAACTGAAGCTTTCTTT
>TRBV20-1|TRBJ1-2|NA|NA
CSARGLRAATF
TGCAGTGCTAGAGGATTAAGGGCGGCCACCTTC
>TRBV7-9|TRBJ1-4|TRBD1|NA
CASSLTGTGTRKLFF
TGTGCCAGCAGCTTGACCGGGACAGGGACAAGAAAACTGTTTTTT
>TRBV5-1|TRBJ2-7|NA|few
CASSLEYLREEQYF
TGCGCCAGCAGCCTGGAATACCTCCGGGAAGAGCAGTACTTC
>TRBV6-6|TRBJ2-7|NA|few
CASSIGWGEQYF
TGTGCCAGCAGTATTGGGTGGGGCGAGCAGTACTTC
>TRBV18|TRBJ1-4|NA|few
CASSPRRTGLGANEKLFF
TGTGCCAGCTCACCACGGCGTACAGGCTTGGGAGCTAATGAAAAACTGTTTTTT
>TRBV6-5|TRBJ2-7|NA|NA
CASSLDRFSSYEQYF
TGTGCCAGCAGCCTAGACAGGTTCAGCTCCTACGAGCAGTACTTC
>TRBV12-3/TRBV12-4|TRBJ1-2|NA|NA
CASSLAGTNRNYGYTF
TGTGCCAGCAGTTTAGCTGGGACCAACAGGAACTATGGCTACACCTTC
>TRBV7-6|TRBJ2-7|TRBD2|NA
CASSRTSGRTYEQYF
TGTGCCAGCAGCAGGACTAGCGGGAGAACCTACGAGCAGTACTTC
>TRBV5-1|TRBJ2-3|NA|few
CASSDSSGTDTQYF
TGCGCCAGCAGCGACTCTAGCGGCACAGATACGCAGTATTTT
>TRBV20-1|TRBJ2-7|NA|many
CSAIWAYEQYF
TGCAGTGCCATCTGGGCCTACGAGCAGTACTTC